The 11 T cell receptor beta chains presented below share a single source sample, sequenced in a study of STAT5B mutations in CD4+ large granular lymphocyte leukemia. Some clones are missing from TCRdb's copy, which holds only in-frame ones; the method was immunoSEQ multiplex PCR. Here the sample spans around 28,000 clones, about three quarters being singletons. Source material: CD4+ T cells from blood buffy coats. The receptors were gathered from a human donor in good health.

This clone was seen only a few times. J is TRBJ1-1 and V is TRBV19, with a possible D match to TRBD1 (5 bases). The length of the CDR3 is 14 residues. Per the germline V gene, CDR1 is LNHDA and CDR2 is SQIVND (reference sequence). Trimming took 6 bases from V and 1 from J, leaving 12 bases between them. The CDR3 DNA sequence: TGTGCCAGTAGGCCGGGACCGAAGAACACTGAAGCTTTCTTT. Encoded protein: CASRPGPKNTEAFF. The full variable domain, its missing parts supplied by reference TRBV19 and TRBJ1-1, is DGGITQSPKYLFRKEGQNVTLSCEQNLNHDAMYWYRQDPGQGLRLIYYSQIVNDFQKGDIAEGYSVSREKKESFPLTVTSAQKNPTAFYLCASRPGPKNTEAFFGQGTRLTVV.

The chain joins TRBV29-1 to TRBJ1-1; maybe TRBD1 (6 bases). Germline-derived CDR1 and CDR2 are SQVTM and ANQGSEA. V shed 3 bases and J shed 4 bases, with 15 bases lying between them. The length of the CDR3 is 14 residues. The CDR3 region has the DNA TGCAGCGTTGACGCCGCGGGGGCCGGCACTGAAGCTTTCTTT. Residues: CSVDAAGAGTEAFF.

This clone was recorded a few times. V and J are TRBV2 and TRBJ1-4, with no clear D. The V and J ends lost 8 bases and 2 bases respectively, with 3 bases between them. In germline, CDR1 is SNHLY, CDR2 FYNNEI. The length of the CDR3 is 11 residues. CDR3 residues: CASHTNEKLFF. The CDR3 DNA is TGTGCCAGCCACACTAATGAAAAACTGTTTTTT. The variable domain in full, completed from reference TRBV2 and TRBJ1-4, reads EPEVTQTPSHQVTQMGQEVILRCVPISNHLYFYWYRQILGQKVEFLVSFYNNEISEKSEIFDDQFSVERPDGSNFTLKIRSTKLEDSAMYFCASHTNEKLFFGSGTQLSVL.

In this sample, this clone turned up once. V usage is TRBV5-1 and J usage is TRBJ2-7; 8 nucleotides align to TRBD2. CDR3 length: 15 residues. Germline-derived CDR1 and CDR2 are SGHRS and YFSETQ. V gave up 0 bases and J gave up 3 bases; unmatched junction bases: 5. The CDR3: CASSLDGLAGYEQYF. As DNA, the CDR3 is TGCGCCAGCAGCTTGGACGGGCTAGCGGGCTACGAGCAGTACTTC.

The chain has TRBV10-3 and TRBJ2-7; 7 bases are a match to TRBD2. Trimming took 3 bases from V and 1 from J; bases not matched to a gene: 9. CDR1 is ENHRY and CDR2 is SYGVKD in the germline V gene. This CDR3 has 16 residues. CDR3 loop: CAISDLGGTGSYEQYF. The CDR3 DNA reads TGTGCCATCAGTGACCTGGGAGGGACGGGATCCTACGAGCAGTACTTC.

This clone was observed a handful of times. The chain has TRBV2 and TRBJ1-6; D is unresolved. Germline V gives CDR1 SNHLY, CDR2 FYNNEI. Deletions cut 0 bases from V and 7 bases from J, with 4 bases between. CDR3 length: 13 residues. Here the CDR3 reads CASSEAPNSPLHF. CDR3 bases: TGTGCCAGCAGTGAAGCGCCGAATTCACCCCTCCACTTT.

The rearrangement uses TRBV30 and TRBJ2-7; D may be TRBD1 (6 bases). Germline lookup yields CDR1 GTSNPN and CDR2 SVGIG (reference sequence). CDR3 size: 13 residues. V gave up 3 bases and J gave up 0 bases, with 9 bases separating them. For the CDR3, the DNA is TGTGCCTGGAGGGGGGACACCTCCTACGAGCAGTACTTC. Protein product: CAWRGDTSYEQYF.

The V and J genes are TRBV11-2 and TRBJ1-5; 8 bases are a match to TRBD1. Germline loops: CDR1 SGHAT, CDR2 FQNNGV. CDR3 size: 15 residues. Unmatched junction bases numbered 6, after V lost 4 bases and J lost 4 bases. In DNA form, the CDR3 reads TGTGCCAGCAGCTCCGGACAGGGATCGAATCAGCCCCAGCATTTT. The encoded protein is CASSSGQGSNQPQHF. Full variable domain (outside the CDR3, taken from reference TRBV11-2 and TRBJ1-5): EAGVAQSPRYKIIEKRQSVAFWCNPISGHATLYWYQQILGQGPKLLIQFQNNGVVDDSQLPKDRFSAERLKGVDSTLKIQPAKLEDSAVYLCASSSGQGSNQPQHFGDGTRLSIL.

The chain recombines TRBV6-5 with TRBJ1-5; TRBD1 matches at 10 bases. The CDR3 covers 14 residues. Trimming cost V 6 bases and J 4 bases; bases outside gene matches: 3. The germline gives CDR1 MNHEY, CDR2 SVGAGI. CDR3 sequence reads: CASRDRGTNQPQHF. In DNA form, the CDR3 reads TGTGCCAGCAGGGACAGGGGGACGAATCAGCCCCAGCATTTT.

The genes are TRBV9 and TRBJ2-4, with unresolved D. The CDR3 has 13 residues. Germline V gene data show CDR1 as SGDLS and CDR2 as YYNGEE. Trimming cost V 0 bases and J 3 bases, with 4 bases left between them. The CDR3 sequence is CASSVGVKNIQYF. The DNA of the CDR3 is TGTGCCAGCAGCGTAGGGGTCAAAAACATTCAGTACTTC. The entire variable domain, with the rest obtained from reference TRBV9 and TRBJ2-4, is as follows: DSGVTQTPKHLITATGQRVTLRCSPRSGDLSVYWYQQSLDQGLQFLIQYYNGEERAKGNILERFSAQQFPDLHSELNLSSLELGDSALYFCASSVGVKNIQYFGAGTRLSVL.

The gene calls are TRBV5-1 and TRBJ2-4; weak D call: TRBD1 (6 bases). The CDR3 extends over 13 amino acids. V lost 1 base and J 7 bases, leaving 9 bases between the germline ends. The germline CDR1 and CDR2 sequences are SGHRS and YFSETQ. The CDR3 DNA is TGCGCCAGCAGCTTGAACAGGGAGAACATTCAGTACTTC. Translated, it gives CASSLNRENIQYF.